This TCR beta chain was sequenced in a study of patients and donors after allogeneic stem cell transplantation (dated by TCRdb to about 2020). The receptor library was made with RT-PCR. Sequencing instrument: NextSeq 550. TCRdb reprocessed the public reads (quality trimming at Q25 with fastp, clone calling with MiXCR) and kept in-frame beta chains. A single entry per CDR3 protein holds the most common genes and DNA from its merged rows. This sample comprises approximately 200,000 distinct CDR3 sequences, 13% to 15% of them detected only once. Of the sample, around 10% falls within the top ten clones. From V the trimming removes 5 bases and from J it removes 4 bases, while the gene matches leave 12 bases of the junction unaccounted for. CDR1 and CDR2, per the germline V gene, are MNHNS and SASEGT. The CDR3 measures 16 amino acids from cysteine to phenylalanine. Kept here is only the CDR3 DNA, which spans 48 bases and is read in frame from base 1.

This clonotype was seen more than once but under ten times. The clone's antigen remains unknown. Base qualities are missing; no much larger clone stands one base away. This sequence uses TRBV6-1 and TRBJ2-5, and TRBD2 aligns with 8 junction nucleotides. The receptor was derived from a human donor who was either an allogeneic HSCT recipient or a stem cell or donor lymphocyte infusion donor (not recorded which). It is not recorded whose cells these are; they may come from a transplant donor. The sample was blood, either unsorted or a sorted T cell fraction (not recorded which). The CDR3 protein sequence reads: CASSPGAGAPRETQYF. The bases are TGTGCCAGCAGTCCCGGAGCGGGGGCGCCCAGAGAGACCCAGTACTTC.